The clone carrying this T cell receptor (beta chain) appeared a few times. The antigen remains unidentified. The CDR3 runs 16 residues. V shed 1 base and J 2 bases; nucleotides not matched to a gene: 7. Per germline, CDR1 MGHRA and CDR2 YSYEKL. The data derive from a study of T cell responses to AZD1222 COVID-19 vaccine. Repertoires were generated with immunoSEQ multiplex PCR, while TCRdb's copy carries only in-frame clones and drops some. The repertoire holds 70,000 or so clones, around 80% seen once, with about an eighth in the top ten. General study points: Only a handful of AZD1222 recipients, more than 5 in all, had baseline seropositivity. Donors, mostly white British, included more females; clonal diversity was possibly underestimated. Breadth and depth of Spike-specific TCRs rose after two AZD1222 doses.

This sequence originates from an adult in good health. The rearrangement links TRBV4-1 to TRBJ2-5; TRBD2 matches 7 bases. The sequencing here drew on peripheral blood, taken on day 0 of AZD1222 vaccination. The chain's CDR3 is CASSQAPGGAQETQYF. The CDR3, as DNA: TGCGCCAGCAGCCAAGCCCCGGGGGGAGCTCAAGAGACCCAGTACTTC.